The 8 T cell receptor beta chains given below trace back to one sample, sequenced in a study of glioma-infiltrating T cells after dendritic cell vaccination. This sample's time point: after dendritic cell vaccination, including at tumor progression/relapse. Assay: immunoSEQ multiplex PCR; the TCRdb copy retains only in-frame clones and omits some. The sample lists more than 55,000 clones, approximately 87% occurring once. The sequencing here drew on blood, taken after dendritic cell vaccination. The receptors come from a human donor with glioblastoma.

V and J are TRBV19 and TRBJ2-1; no clear D. Trimming shortened V by 2 bases and J by 8 bases, and 7 bases separated the two germline ends. Germline CDR1 LNHDA, CDR2 SQIVND (reference sequence). This CDR3 has 12 residues. The CDR3 region has the DNA TGTGCCAGTAGTATAAGCGAGTATGAGCAGTTCTTC. Its protein product is CASSISEYEQFF. Looking up the rest from reference TRBV19 and TRBJ2-1 gives the full variable domain: DGGITQSPKYLFRKEGQNVTLSCEQNLNHDAMYWYRQDPGQGLRLIYYSQIVNDFQKGDIAEGYSVSREKKESFPLTVTSAQKNPTAFYLCASSISEYEQFFGPGTRLTVL.

CDR3 nucleotides: TGTGCCGGGGTTCAGGGGAATAACTATGGCTACACCTTC. It is translated as CAGVQGNNYGYTF. The chain employs TRBV2 and TRBJ1-2; perhaps TRBD1 as D (6 bases). Per germline, CDR1 SNHLY and CDR2 FYNNEI. Between the trimmed V and J ends, which lost 11 bases and 1 base, there was a span of 14 bases. The CDR3 is 13 residues long. Combining the CDR3 with reference TRBV2 and TRBJ1-2 gives the whole variable domain EPEVTQTPSHQVTQMGQEVILRCVPISNHLYFYWYRQILGQKVEFLVSFYNNEISEKSEIFDDQFSVERPDGSNFTLKIRSTKLEDSAMYFCAGVQGNNYGYTFGSGTRLTVV.

The CDR3, as DNA: TGCGCCAGCAGCCCTACGCGGGGGGGCGCAGATACGCAGTATTTT. Residues: CASSPTRGGADTQYF. This chain connects TRBV4-1 to TRBJ2-3; TRBD2 agrees at 9 bases. The J segment lost 4 bases and the V segment lost 4 bases, leaving 6 bases of the junction unmatched. CDR1 and CDR2 (germline): MGHRA, YSYEKL. CDR3 length: 15 residues.

The count of this clone is one. The genes are TRBV4-3 and TRBJ2-7; 8 bases are shared with TRBD1. This CDR3 region has 13 residues. Germline-derived CDR1 and CDR2 are LGHNA and YSLEER. V dropped 11 bases and J dropped 2; count of bases not matched to a gene: 8. The CDR3 is CARPGGKPYEQYF. Written as DNA, the CDR3 is TGCGCCCGGCCAGGGGGCAAACCCTACGAGCAGTACTTC.

The J gene is TRBJ2-1, the V gene TRBV7-8; 12 nucleotides match TRBD2. Per germline, CDR1 SGHVS and CDR2 FQNEAQ. V dropped 5 bases and J dropped 0; count of bases not matched to a gene: 14. There are 20 residues in the CDR3. CDR3 bases: TGTGCCAGCAGCCCTGGACTAGCGGGGAACGTCGGGAGCTCCTACAATGAGCAGTTCTTC. It yields the protein CASSPGLAGNVGSSYNEQFF.

As DNA, the CDR3 is TGTGCCAGTAGTATACGGGAGACGAACACTGAAGCTTTCTTT. It yields the protein CASSIRETNTEAFF. V gene TRBV19 combines with J gene TRBJ1-1; D remains ambiguous. Germline V gives CDR1 LNHDA, CDR2 SQIVND (reference sequence). The ends were cut back, 2 bases at V and 1 base at J, with 8 bases in the middle. The CDR3 extends over 14 amino acids.

The chain links TRBV6-5 to TRBJ1-2, with 12 bases aligning to TRBD1. V shed 7 bases, J shed 8 bases, and the junction held 11 bases outside the gene matches. Germline CDR1 is MNHEY and CDR2 is SVGAGI. The CDR3 length is 15 residues. The CDR3 reads CASTPTGTGGRGYTF. Here the CDR3 DNA reads TGTGCCAGCACCCCGACCGGGACAGGGGGCAGAGGCTACACCTTC.

This rearrangement joins TRBV5-6 to TRBJ1-2; 9 bases map to TRBD1. V was pared by 5 bases and J by 4 bases, with 15 bases of the junction left unmatched. Germline values: CDR1 SGHDT, CDR2 YYEEEE. The CDR3 length is 17 residues. CDR3: CASRPTTGGRDLYGYTF. The DNA for the CDR3 is TGTGCCAGCAGGCCAACAACAGGGGGCAGGGATCTCTATGGCTACACCTTC.